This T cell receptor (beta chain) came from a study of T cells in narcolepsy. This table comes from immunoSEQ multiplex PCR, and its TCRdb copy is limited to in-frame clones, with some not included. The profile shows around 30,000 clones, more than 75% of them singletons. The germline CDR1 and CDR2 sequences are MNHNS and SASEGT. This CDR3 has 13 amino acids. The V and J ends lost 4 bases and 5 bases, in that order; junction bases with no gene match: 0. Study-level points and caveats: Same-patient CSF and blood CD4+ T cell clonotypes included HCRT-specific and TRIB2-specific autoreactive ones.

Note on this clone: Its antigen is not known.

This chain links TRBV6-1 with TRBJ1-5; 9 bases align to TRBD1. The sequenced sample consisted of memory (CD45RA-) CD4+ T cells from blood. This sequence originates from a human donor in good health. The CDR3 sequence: CASSGTGDQPQHF. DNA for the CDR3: TGTGCCAGCAGTGGGACAGGGGATCAGCCCCAGCATTTT.